These 7 T cell receptor beta chains came from one sample sequenced in a study of cytomegalovirus exposure and HLA in healthy donors. The study ran its PCR with 60 Vbeta and 13 Jbeta primers. Method: immunoSEQ multiplex PCR; TCRdb's copy keeps in-frame clones and lacks some. The sample has 250,000 to 350,000 clones; roughly 80% are singletons. Sequencing was performed on PBMCs. These receptors all stem from a girl aged 2 to 9 in good health and CMV-seronegative.

The V call is TRBV7-9, the J call TRBJ2-5; weak D call: TRBD1 (5 bases). The J call may be faulty, since TRBJ2-7 better matches the DNA end. This CDR3 contains 18 residues. Germline V lookup: CDR1 SEHNR, CDR2 FQNEAQ (reference sequence). The CDR3 DNA sequence: TGTGCCAGCAGCCGTGGGGCAAAACGGCTCCGGAGCTCCTACGAGCAGTACTTC. Amino acid sequence: CASSRGAKRLRSSYEQYF.

The chain has TRBV5-6 and TRBJ1-2; 7 nucleotides align to TRBD1. This CDR3 has 14 residues. V lost 6 bases, J lost 7 bases, and 12 bases stayed unmatched. Germline-derived CDR1 and CDR2 are SGHDT and YYEEEE. In DNA form, the CDR3 reads TGTGCCAGCACATTCGACAGGGTACTCGGTGGCTACACCTTC. As protein: CASTFDRVLGGYTF.

The chain is built from TRBV19 and TRBJ2-7; 8 bases fit TRBD2. The CDR3 extends over 15 amino acids. The trim removed 9 bases at V and 1 base at J, leaving 11 bases unmatched. Per germline, CDR1 LNHDA and CDR2 SQIVND (reference sequence). CDR3 in DNA: TGTGCCAGCCGACGTCGGGAGGGGATATCCTACGAGCAGTACTTC. Protein: CASRRREGISYEQYF.

The CDR3 loop reads CASSLRGLYEQYF. The CDR3 DNA is TGTGCCAGCAGTTTAAGGGGACTCTACGAGCAGTACTTC. The V call is TRBV28, the J call TRBJ2-7, with D perhaps TRBD2 (6 bases). This CDR3 region has 13 residues. CDR1 and CDR2 from the germline V gene are MDHEN and SYDVKM. Trimming took off 2 bases at V and 3 bases at J, with 8 bases between the two ends.

CDR3 loop: CASSLRTAYGYTF. CDR3 in DNA: TGTGCCAGCAGTTTACGGACAGCCTATGGCTACACCTTC. The chain combines TRBV28 with TRBJ1-2, with D possibly matching TRBD1 (6 bases). CDR1 is MDHEN and CDR2 is SYDVKM in the germline V gene. This CDR3 has 13 amino acids. V lost 2 bases and J 4 bases, leaving 8 bases between the germline ends.

V is TRBV18 and J is TRBJ1-5; D unresolved. The V and J ends lost 4 bases and 9 bases respectively, with 19 bases between them. The CDR3 is 15 amino acids. The germline V gene has CDR1 KGHSH and CDR2 LQKENI. The CDR3 coding sequence is TGTGCCAGCTCACTAGTCGGTACACACCAGCGGCCCCAGCATTTT. The encoded protein is CASSLVGTHQRPQHF.

This clone came up once. The chain uses TRBV4-1 and TRBJ2-3; 12 bases are a match to TRBD2. Germline V CDR1 and CDR2: MGHRA, YSYEKL. Trimming removed 2 bases from V and 0 bases from J; junction bases left unmatched: 3. The length of the CDR3 is 17 residues. Written as DNA, the CDR3 is TGCGCCAGCAGCCAAAGGACTAGCGGGGAGAGCACAGATACGCAGTATTTT. Residues: CASSQRTSGESTDTQYF.